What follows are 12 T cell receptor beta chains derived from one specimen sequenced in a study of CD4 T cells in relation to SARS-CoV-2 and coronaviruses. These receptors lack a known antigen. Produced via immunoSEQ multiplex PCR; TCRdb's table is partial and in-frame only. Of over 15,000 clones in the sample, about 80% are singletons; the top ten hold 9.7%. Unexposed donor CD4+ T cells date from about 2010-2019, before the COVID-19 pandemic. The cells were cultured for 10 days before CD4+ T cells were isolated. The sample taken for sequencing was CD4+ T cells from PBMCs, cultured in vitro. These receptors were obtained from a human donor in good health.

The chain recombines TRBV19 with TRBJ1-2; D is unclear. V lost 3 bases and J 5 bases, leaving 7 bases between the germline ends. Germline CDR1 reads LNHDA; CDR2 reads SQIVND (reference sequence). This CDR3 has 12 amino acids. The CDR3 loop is CASSIKDYGYTF. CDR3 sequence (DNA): TGTGCCAGTAGTATCAAAGATTATGGCTACACCTTC.

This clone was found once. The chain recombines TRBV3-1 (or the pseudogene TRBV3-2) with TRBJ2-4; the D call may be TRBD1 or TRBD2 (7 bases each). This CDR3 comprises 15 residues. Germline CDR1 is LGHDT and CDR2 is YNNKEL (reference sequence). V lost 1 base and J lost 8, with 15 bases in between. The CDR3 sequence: CASSQGVRGGDIQYF. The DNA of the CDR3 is TGTGCCAGCAGCCAAGGGGTCAGGGGGGGGGACATTCAGTACTTC.

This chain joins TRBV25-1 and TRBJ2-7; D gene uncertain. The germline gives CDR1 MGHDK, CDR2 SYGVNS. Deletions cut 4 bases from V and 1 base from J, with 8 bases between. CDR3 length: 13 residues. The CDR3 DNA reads TGTGCCAGCAGTGGTTCCCCGTCCTACGAGCAGTACTTC. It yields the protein CASSGSPSYEQYF.

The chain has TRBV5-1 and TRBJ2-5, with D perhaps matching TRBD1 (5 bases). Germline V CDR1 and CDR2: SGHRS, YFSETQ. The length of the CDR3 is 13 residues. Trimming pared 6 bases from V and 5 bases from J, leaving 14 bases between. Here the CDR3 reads CASKIWGAETQYF. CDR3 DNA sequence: TGCGCCAGCAAAATCTGGGGCGCCGAGACCCAGTACTTC.

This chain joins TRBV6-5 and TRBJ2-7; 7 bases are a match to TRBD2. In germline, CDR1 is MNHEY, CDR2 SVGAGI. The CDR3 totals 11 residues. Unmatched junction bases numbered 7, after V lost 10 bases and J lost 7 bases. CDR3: CAIGRAREQYF. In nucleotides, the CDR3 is TGTGCCATTGGGAGGGCCCGTGAGCAGTACTTC.

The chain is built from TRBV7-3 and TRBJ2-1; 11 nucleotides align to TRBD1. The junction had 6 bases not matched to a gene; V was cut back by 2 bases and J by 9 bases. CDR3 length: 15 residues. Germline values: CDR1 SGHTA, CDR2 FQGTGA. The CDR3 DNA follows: TGTGCCAGCAGCTTAGGACAGGGGGCAGGGGGTGAGCAGTTCTTC. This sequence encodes CASSLGQGAGGEQFF.

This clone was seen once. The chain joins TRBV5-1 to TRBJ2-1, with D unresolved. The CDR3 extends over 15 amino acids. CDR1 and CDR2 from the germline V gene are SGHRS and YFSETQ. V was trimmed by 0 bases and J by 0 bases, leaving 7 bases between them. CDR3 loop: CASSLEQSSYNEQFF. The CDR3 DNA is TGCGCCAGCAGCTTGGAACAGAGCTCCTACAATGAGCAGTTCTTC.

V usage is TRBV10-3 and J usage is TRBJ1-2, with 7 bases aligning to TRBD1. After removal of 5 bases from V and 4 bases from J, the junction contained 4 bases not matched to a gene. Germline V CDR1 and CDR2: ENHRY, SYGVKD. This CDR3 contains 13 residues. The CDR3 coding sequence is TGTGCCATCAGTTCTGACAGGGTCTATGGCTACACCTTC. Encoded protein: CAISSDRVYGYTF.

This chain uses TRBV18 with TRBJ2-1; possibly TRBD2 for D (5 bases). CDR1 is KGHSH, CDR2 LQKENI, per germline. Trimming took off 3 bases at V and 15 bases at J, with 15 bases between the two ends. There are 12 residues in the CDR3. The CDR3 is CASSPEGKDGFF. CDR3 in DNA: TGTGCCAGCTCACCCGAGGGTAAGGATGGGTTCTTC.

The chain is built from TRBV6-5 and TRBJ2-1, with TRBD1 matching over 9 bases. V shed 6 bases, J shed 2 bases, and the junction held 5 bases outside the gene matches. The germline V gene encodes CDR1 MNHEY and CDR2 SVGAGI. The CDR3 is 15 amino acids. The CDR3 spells CASSPRQGAYNEQFF. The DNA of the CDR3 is TGTGCCAGCAGCCCCCGACAGGGGGCCTACAATGAGCAGTTCTTC.

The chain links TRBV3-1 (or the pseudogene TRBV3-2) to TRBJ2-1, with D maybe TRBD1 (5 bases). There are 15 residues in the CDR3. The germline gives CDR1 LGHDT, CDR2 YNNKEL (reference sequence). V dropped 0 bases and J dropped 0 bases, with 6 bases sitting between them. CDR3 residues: CASSQDTGSYNEQFF. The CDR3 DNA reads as TGTGCCAGCAGCCAAGACACAGGCTCCTACAATGAGCAGTTCTTC.

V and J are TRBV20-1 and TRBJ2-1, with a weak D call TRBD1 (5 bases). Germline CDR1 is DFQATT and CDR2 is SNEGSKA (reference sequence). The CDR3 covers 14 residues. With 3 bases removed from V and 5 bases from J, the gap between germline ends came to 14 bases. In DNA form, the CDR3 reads TGCAGTGCTAGTTACCCTGACAGCAACAATGAGCAGTTCTTC. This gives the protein CSASYPDSNNEQFF.